Presented here are 3 T cell receptor beta chains from one specimen sequenced in a study of identifying expanded T cells in peripheral blood. Clones were sequenced by immunoSEQ multiplex PCR, and TCRdb holds only the in-frame ones, with some missing. The data show about 130,000 clones, approximately 86% seen once. The sample consisted of blood. Every receptor here comes from a person aged 18 to 70 in good health.

This chain connects TRBV2 to TRBJ2-1; 10 positions match TRBD1. The V gene's germline CDR1 is SNHLY and CDR2 FYNNEI. The V gene end was trimmed by 7 bases and the J gene end by 12 bases; junction bases not matched to a gene: 21. The CDR3 has 17 residues. The CDR3 region is CASTSDRGWETRWGQFF. CDR3 DNA: TGTGCCAGCACCTCGGACAGGGGGTGGGAAACCCGCTGGGGGCAGTTCTTC.

This chain connects TRBV5-1 to TRBJ2-5, with no clear D. Trimming cost V 3 bases and J 4 bases, with 7 bases left between them. The CDR3 has 12 amino acids. CDR1 is SGHRS and CDR2 is YFSETQ in the germline V gene. CDR3 in amino acids: CASSSLRETQYF. CDR3 DNA sequence: TGCGCCAGCAGCTCCCTCAGAGAGACCCAGTACTTC. The full variable domain, in which reference TRBV5-1 and TRBJ2-5 provide the parts outside the CDR3, is KAGVTQTPRYLIKTRGQQVTLSCSPISGHRSVSWYQQTPGQGLQFLFEYFSETQRNKGNFPGRFSGRQFSNSRSEMNVSTLELGDSALYLCASSSLRETQYFGPGTRLLVL.

V usage is TRBV6-5 and J usage is TRBJ1-2, with 8 bases aligning to TRBD1. J was trimmed by 0 bases and V by 8 bases; bases with no gene match: 5. CDR3 length: 14 residues. Germline V gene data show CDR1 as MNHEY and CDR2 as SVGAGI. CDR3 sequence (DNA): TGTGCCAGCGCAACAGGGGGAACTAACTATGGCTACACCTTC. It is translated as CASATGGTNYGYTF.